Listed below are T cell receptor beta chains from one sample, sequenced in a study of T-cell reconstitution after alpha-beta-depleted transplantation in children. TCRdb re-called the PCR reads with MiXCR, one entry per CDR3 protein. The sample includes about 610,000 distinct CDR3 sequences, about 10% of them seen just once. The input for sequencing was PBMCs from the stem cell graft donor, taken from the stem cell graft. The receptor source for this set is a human donor who donated a stem cell graft to a child with acute myeloid leukemia. CDR3s leave out the opening cysteine and the closing phenylalanine or tryptophan.

J,V,CDR3
TRBJ2-7,TRBV4-2,ASSQVSSYEQY
TRBJ1-6,TRBV7-3,ASSSTGDNSPLH
TRBJ2-2,TRBV20-1,SASKGWNTGELF
TRBJ2-5,TRBV7-2,ASSLASGTRETQY
TRBJ1-1,TRBV28,ASSLPGQGGYTEAF
TRBJ1-5,TRBV5-1,ASSLGFGDQPQH
TRBJ1-1,TRBV20-1,SAFGQLNTEAF
TRBJ1-5,TRBV12-3/TRBV12-4,ASSYYGQANQPQH
TRBJ2-3,TRBV19,ASRGDPRAGTQY
TRBJ2-3,TRBV7-9,ASSPGLTDYTDTQY
TRBJ2-2,TRBV5-1,ASSVLAGKNTGELF
TRBJ1-1,TRBV30,AWSVGWVNTEAF
TRBJ1-1,TRBV6-2/TRBV6-3,ASSYSGVNTEAF
TRBJ2-7,TRBV30,AWTGSSYEQY
TRBJ2-1,TRBV20-1,SGIKRISYNEQF
TRBJ2-1,TRBV5-1,ASSVQGNEQF
TRBJ2-1,TRBV7-2,ASSLARWGREVNEQF
TRBJ2-7,TRBV27,ASSFLAVSYEQY
TRBJ2-1,TRBV9,ASSAGGGGYNEQF
TRBJ2-1,TRBV20-1,SGLAGNNEQF
TRBJ2-7,TRBV5-6,ASTDYGQGIYEQY
TRBJ2-7,TRBV27,ASSLSQTGLEQY
TRBJ2-7,TRBV5-1,ASSSQLASEQY
TRBJ2-1,TRBV2,ASSVGRLAGRNEQF
TRBJ2-7,TRBV20-1,SASPGLATYEQY
TRBJ2-7,TRBV6-4,ASSDQRIIQGVVYEQY
TRBJ2-1,TRBV7-3,ASSLTAEREQF
TRBJ2-5,TRBV20-1,SAREFPLAGQETQY
TRBJ1-5,TRBV20-1,SARDTGSNQPQH
TRBJ2-4,TRBV25-1,ASSDRPSGGSGTKNIQY
TRBJ1-2,TRBV20-1,SAGETVTNYGYT
TRBJ1-2,TRBV5-1,ASSQTQGEDGYT
TRBJ2-5,TRBV4-2,ASSVALGETQY
TRBJ1-1,TRBV9,ASSVGLLGTANTEAF